This T cell receptor beta chain stems from a study of blood T cell repertoires in COVID-19. Germline CDR1 LGHNA, CDR2 YNFKEQ. Trimming at V came to 0 bases and at J to 5 bases, leaving 9 bases not matched to a gene. The CDR3 runs 16 residues. Per the study methods: Amplifying reference gene primers gave estimates of nucleated cell counts. Clones were read by immunoSEQ multiplex PCR, and TCRdb kept only the in-frame ones, dropping some. V and J calls and clone size are as listed in that table; D and trimming were resolved from the DNA. The sample records 110,000 to 150,000 clones, roughly 80% being singletons.

Input material: peripheral blood. This sequence was found in a human donor in a cohort sampled during active COVID-19. The V call is TRBV4-2, the J call TRBJ2-5; 7 nucleotides agree with TRBD2. The CDR3 protein is CASSQDWAGEGETQYF. The CDR3 region has the DNA TGTGCCAGCAGCCAAGATTGGGCGGGGGAGGGGGAGACCCAGTACTTC.